This note documents a single T cell receptor beta chain sequence. Its target is not known. The data belong to a study of cytomegalovirus exposure and HLA in healthy donors. Findings and limits, study-wide: Reports showed the classifier diagnosing cytomegalovirus status with high specificity and sensitivity. The study assumed roughly uniform donor sequencing depth for presence/absence analyses. A later analysis reported that several of the most significant clusters appeared to be linked to common viral pathogens, among them Epstein-Barr virus.

The primer mix had 60 Vbeta and 13 Jbeta primers. Original methodology: A later analysis tallied about 80 million unique TCR beta chains, 8.5 million to 11 million of them shared. Using immunoSEQ multiplex PCR, the repertoire was profiled, and TCRdb retains in-frame clones only, with some absent. The V and J calls and clone size were taken over from that table, and D and trimming were inferred from the DNA. This sample has 90,000 to 130,000 clones, with over 60% found just once. Germline V lookup: CDR1 MNHNY, CDR2 SVGAGI (reference sequence). There are 13 residues in the CDR3. The V gene lost 9 bases and the J gene lost 0 bases, with 8 bases spanning the gap.

The sequenced material came from PBMCs. V usage is TRBV6-6 and J usage is TRBJ1-4; D is undetermined. This TCR derives from a woman between 18 and 30 years old in good health and CMV-seropositive. The CDR3 protein is CASRGATNEKLFF. DNA of the CDR3: TGTGCCAGTCGCGGGGCAACTAATGAAAAACTGTTTTTT.